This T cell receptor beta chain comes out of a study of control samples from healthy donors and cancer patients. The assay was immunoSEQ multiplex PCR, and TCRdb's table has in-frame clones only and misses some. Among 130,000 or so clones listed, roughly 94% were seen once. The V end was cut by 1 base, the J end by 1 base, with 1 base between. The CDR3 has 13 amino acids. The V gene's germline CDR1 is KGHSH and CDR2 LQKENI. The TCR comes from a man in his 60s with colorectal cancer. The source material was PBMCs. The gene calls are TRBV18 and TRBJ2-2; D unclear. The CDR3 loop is CASSPRNTGELFF. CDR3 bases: TGTGCCAGCTCACCACGGAACACCGGGGAGCTGTTTTTT.